A selection of T cell receptor beta chains follows, all from one sample in a study of blood T cell repertoires in COVID-19. Repertoires were generated with immunoSEQ multiplex PCR, while TCRdb's copy carries only in-frame clones and drops some. Of roughly 180,000 clones in the sample, 65% to 90% were seen once. Source material: peripheral blood. These TCRs come from a man aged 55 to 70 with acute or convalescent COVID-19. Both conserved end residues are part of each CDR3. Each record gives: CDR3 length, D gene, V gene, CDR3 protein. The D gene is left open where the match is weak.

length: 14; D: -; V: TRBV19; CDR3: CASSIGSRAQPQHF
length: 14; D: TRBD2; V: TRBV10-3; CDR3: CAISEGGRASEQYF
length: 15; D: -; V: TRBV28; CDR3: CASRTTGRSSYEQYF
length: 15; D: -; V: TRBV3-1/TRBV3-2; CDR3: CASSQVGSLGYEQYF
length: 15; D: -; V: TRBV28; CDR3: CASSPVEQSYNEQFF
length: 15; D: TRBD1; V: TRBV11-2; CDR3: CASSLTGGSYNEQFF
length: 14; D: -; V: TRBV18; CDR3: CASTTYGGREPQHF
length: 20; D: -; V: TRBV2; CDR3: CASSEAGGTSVLPNTGELFF
length: 14; D: -; V: TRBV19; CDR3: CASSFAGPVYEQYF
length: 15; D: -; V: TRBV18; CDR3: CASSPGPSGTDTQYF
length: 13; D: -; V: TRBV10-3; CDR3: CAISEEVGVEQYF
length: 16; D: -; V: TRBV3-1/TRBV3-2; CDR3: CASSQDAAELSYEQYF
length: 14; D: -; V: TRBV4-1; CDR3: CASSHPTGSDTQYF